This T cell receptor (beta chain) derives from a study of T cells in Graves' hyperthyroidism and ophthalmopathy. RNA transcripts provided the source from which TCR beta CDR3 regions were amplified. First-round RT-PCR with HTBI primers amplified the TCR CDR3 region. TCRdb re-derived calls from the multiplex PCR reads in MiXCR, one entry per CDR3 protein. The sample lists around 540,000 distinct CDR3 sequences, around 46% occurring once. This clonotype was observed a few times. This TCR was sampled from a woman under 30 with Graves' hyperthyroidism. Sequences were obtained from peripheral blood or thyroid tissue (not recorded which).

CDR3 bases: TGTGGATCCGGGACAGGTACTTACGAGCAGTACTTC. This encodes CGSGTGTYEQYF. The V call is TRBV10-3, the J call TRBJ2-7, with TRBD1 identical over 8 bases. Germline V lookup: CDR1 ENHRY, CDR2 SYGVKD. The CDR3 runs 12 residues.